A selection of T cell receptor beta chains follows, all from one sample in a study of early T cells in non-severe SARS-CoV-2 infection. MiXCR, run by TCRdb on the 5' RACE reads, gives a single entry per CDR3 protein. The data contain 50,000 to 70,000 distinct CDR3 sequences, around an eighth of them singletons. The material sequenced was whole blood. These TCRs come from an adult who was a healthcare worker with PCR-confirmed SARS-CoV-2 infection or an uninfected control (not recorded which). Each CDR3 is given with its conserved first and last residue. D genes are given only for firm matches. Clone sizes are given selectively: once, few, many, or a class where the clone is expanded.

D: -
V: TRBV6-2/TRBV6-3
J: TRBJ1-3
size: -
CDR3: CASSYGASSGNTIYF
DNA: TGTGCCAGCAGTTACGGGGCCAGCTCTGGAAACACCATATATTTT

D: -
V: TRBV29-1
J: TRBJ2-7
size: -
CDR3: CSVEDLDGSYEQYF
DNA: TGCAGCGTTGAAGATCTCGACGGGAGCTACGAGCAGTACTTC

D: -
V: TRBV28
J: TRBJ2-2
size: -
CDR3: CAHRTNTGELFF
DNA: TGTGCCCACAGAACGAACACCGGGGAGCTGTTTTTT

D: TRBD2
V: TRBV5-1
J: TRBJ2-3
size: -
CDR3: CASSLVLRGGADTQYF
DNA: TGCGCCAGCAGCTTGGTGCTCCGCGGGGGGGCAGATACGCAGTATTTT

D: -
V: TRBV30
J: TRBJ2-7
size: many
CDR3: CAWSVWTEAYEQYF
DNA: TGTGCCTGGAGTGTGTGGACCGAAGCCTACGAGCAGTACTTC

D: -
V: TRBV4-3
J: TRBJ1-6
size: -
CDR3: CASSQVAGDSPLHF
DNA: TGCGCCAGCAGCCAAGTGGCAGGGGATTCACCCCTCCACTTT

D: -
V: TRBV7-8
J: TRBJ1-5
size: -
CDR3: CASSPDRSQPQHF
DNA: TGTGCCAGCAGCCCCGACAGGTCCCAGCCCCAGCATTTT

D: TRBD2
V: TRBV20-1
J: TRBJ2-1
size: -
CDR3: CSARDITSGSMTDEQFF
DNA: TGCAGTGCTAGAGACATTACTAGCGGGTCCATGACCGATGAGCAGTTCTTC

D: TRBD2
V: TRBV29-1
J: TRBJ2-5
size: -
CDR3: CSVALAGVEETQYF
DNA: TGCAGCGTTGCCCTAGCGGGAGTAGAAGAGACCCAGTACTTC

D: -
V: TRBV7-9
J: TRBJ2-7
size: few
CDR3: CASSSGLAYEQYF
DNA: TGTGCCAGCAGCTCGGGACTCGCCTACGAGCAGTACTTC

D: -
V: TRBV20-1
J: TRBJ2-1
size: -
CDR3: CSARDPWLSNEQFF
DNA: TGCAGTGCTAGAGATCCATGGTTGAGTAATGAGCAGTTCTTC

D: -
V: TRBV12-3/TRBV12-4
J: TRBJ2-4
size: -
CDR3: CASRLDGSKNIQYF
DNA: TGTGCCAGCAGGCTGGACGGATCCAAAAACATTCAGTACTTC

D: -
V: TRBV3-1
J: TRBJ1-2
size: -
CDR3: CASSPQSNYGYTF
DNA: TGTGCCAGCAGCCCCCAGTCGAACTATGGCTACACCTTC

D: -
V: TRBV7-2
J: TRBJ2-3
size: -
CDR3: CASSSDYLSTDTQYF
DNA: TGTGCCAGCAGCTCGGACTACCTAAGCACAGATACGCAGTATTTT

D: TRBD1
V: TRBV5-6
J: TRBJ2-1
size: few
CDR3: CASSLQGFDEQFF
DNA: TGTGCCAGCAGCTTACAGGGGTTCGATGAGCAGTTCTTC

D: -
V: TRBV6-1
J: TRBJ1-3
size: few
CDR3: CASRFYERGAGNTIYF
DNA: TGTGCCAGCAGATTCTACGAAAGGGGTGCTGGAAACACCATATATTTT

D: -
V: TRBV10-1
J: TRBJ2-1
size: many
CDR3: CASSESTTYNEQFF
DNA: TGCGCCAGCAGTGAGTCGACAACCTACAATGAGCAGTTCTTC

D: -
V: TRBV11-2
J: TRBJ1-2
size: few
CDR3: CASSSVRDDYGYTF
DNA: TGTGCCAGCAGCTCTGTCAGGGATGACTATGGCTACACCTTC

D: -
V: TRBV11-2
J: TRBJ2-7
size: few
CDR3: CASSLVRGNYEQYF
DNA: TGTGCCAGCAGCTTAGTCCGCGGGAACTACGAGCAGTACTTC

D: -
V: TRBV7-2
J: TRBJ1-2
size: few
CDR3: CASSAGTNYGYTF
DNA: TGTGCCAGCAGCGCCGGGACCAACTATGGCTACACCTTC

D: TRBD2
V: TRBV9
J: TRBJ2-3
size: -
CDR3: CASSLHGGAGDTQYF
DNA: TGTGCCAGCAGCCTCCACGGGGGGGCGGGAGATACGCAGTATTTT

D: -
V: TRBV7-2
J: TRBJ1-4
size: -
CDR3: CATKTSGGATNEKLFF
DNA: TGTGCCACCAAAACAAGCGGGGGTGCAACTAATGAAAAACTGTTTTTT

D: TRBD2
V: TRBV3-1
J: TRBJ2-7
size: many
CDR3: CASSQGSSGNYEQYF
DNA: TGTGCCAGCAGCCAAGGTTCTAGCGGAAATTACGAGCAGTACTTC

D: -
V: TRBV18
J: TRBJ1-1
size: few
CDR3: CASSANREATEAFF
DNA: TGTGCCAGCTCGGCAAACAGGGAAGCCACTGAAGCTTTCTTT

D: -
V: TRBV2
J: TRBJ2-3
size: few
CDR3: CASRGLPTRADTQYF
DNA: TGTGCCAGCAGGGGACTCCCTACACGCGCAGATACGCAGTATTTT

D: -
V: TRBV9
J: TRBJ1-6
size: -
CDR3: CASSVADGNSPLHF
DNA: TGTGCCAGCAGCGTAGCCGACGGAAATTCACCCCTCCACTTT

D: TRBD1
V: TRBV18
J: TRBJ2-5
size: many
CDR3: CASSPQGAHQETQYF
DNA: TGTGCCAGCTCACCCCAGGGGGCTCACCAAGAGACCCAGTACTTC

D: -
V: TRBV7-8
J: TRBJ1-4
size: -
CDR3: CASSLERKTGYNEKLFF
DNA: TGTGCCAGCAGCTTAGAACGTAAGACGGGCTACAATGAAAAACTGTTTTTT

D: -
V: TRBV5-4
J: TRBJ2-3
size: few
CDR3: CASSVRDSTDTQYF
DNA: TGTGCCAGCAGCGTCCGGGACTCCACAGATACGCAGTATTTT

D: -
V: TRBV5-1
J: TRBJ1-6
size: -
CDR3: CASSHGTADLTVYNSPLHF
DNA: TGCGCCAGCAGCCACGGCACTGCTGACCTGACCGTCTATAATTCACCCCTCCACTTT

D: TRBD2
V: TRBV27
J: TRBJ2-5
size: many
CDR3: CATRGVEETQYF
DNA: TGTGCCACCCGGGGGGTTGAGGAGACCCAGTACTTC

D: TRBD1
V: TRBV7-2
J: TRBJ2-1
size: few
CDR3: CASSRGQAYYNEQFF
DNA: TGTGCCAGCAGCCGGGGACAGGCCTACTACAATGAGCAGTTCTTC